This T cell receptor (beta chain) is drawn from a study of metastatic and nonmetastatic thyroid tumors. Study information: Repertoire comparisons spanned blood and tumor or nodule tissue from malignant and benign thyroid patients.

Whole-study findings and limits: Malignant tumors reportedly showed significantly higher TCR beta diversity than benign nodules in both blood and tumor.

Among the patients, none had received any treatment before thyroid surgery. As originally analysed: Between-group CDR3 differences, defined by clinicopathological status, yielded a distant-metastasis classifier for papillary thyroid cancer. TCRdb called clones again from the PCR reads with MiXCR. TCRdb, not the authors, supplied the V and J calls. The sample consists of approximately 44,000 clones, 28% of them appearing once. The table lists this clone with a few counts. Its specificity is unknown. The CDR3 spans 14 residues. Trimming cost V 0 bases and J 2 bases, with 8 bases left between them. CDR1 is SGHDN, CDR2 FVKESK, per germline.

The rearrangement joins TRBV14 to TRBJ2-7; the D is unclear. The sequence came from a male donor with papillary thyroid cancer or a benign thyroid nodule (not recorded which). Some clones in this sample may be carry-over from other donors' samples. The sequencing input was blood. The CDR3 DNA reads TGTGCCAGCAGCCAAGATGGCGCCCCCTACGAGCAGTACTTC. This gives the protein CASSQDGAPYEQYF.